This paragraph reports one T cell receptor beta chain. Other DNA sequences in this sample translate to the same CDR3. CDR1 is LGHDT, CDR2 YNNKEL, per germline (reference sequence). The CDR3 contains 14 residues. Trimming left V 0 bases short and J 4 bases short, with 10 bases between. This sample was included in a study of blood T cell repertoires in COVID-19. The overall study: Both acute and convalescent COVID-19 samples were obtained from the United States, Italy and Spain. T cells, B-cell-depleted T cells, or PBMCs provided the cDNA or gDNA that served as material.

In the authors' methods: Amplified reference gene primers provided the basis for estimating nucleated cell counts. TCRdb's copy holds only in-frame clones and misses some; the assay was immunoSEQ multiplex PCR. The D gene and trimming were derived from the DNA, and the V and J assignments and clone size from that table. The sample shows some 220,000 clones, about 83% of them seen only once. Those enrolled in Seattle joined during active infection and were followed longitudinally afterward. Sample: peripheral blood. The chain is built from TRBV3-1 (or the pseudogene TRBV3-2) and TRBJ2-7; maybe TRBD1 (5 bases). The clonotype was recovered from a woman in her twenties or thirties with COVID-19, enrolled during active disease. The DNA of the CDR3 is TGTGCCAGCAGCCAAGACAGGGAATTATACGAGCAGTACTTC. Amino acid sequence: CASSQDRELYEQYF.